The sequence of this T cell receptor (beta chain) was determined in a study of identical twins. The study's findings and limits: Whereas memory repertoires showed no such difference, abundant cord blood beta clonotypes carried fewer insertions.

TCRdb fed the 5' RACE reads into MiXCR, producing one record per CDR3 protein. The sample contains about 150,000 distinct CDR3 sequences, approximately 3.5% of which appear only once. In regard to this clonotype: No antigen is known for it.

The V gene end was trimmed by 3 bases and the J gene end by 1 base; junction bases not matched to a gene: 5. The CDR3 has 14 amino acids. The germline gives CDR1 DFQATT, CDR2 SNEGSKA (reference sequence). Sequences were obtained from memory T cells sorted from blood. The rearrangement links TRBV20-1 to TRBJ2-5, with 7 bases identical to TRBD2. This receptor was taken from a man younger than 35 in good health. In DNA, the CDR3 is TGCAGTGCTAGTGGTTCGGGGGGCCAAGAGACCCAGTACTTC. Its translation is CSASGSGGQETQYF.